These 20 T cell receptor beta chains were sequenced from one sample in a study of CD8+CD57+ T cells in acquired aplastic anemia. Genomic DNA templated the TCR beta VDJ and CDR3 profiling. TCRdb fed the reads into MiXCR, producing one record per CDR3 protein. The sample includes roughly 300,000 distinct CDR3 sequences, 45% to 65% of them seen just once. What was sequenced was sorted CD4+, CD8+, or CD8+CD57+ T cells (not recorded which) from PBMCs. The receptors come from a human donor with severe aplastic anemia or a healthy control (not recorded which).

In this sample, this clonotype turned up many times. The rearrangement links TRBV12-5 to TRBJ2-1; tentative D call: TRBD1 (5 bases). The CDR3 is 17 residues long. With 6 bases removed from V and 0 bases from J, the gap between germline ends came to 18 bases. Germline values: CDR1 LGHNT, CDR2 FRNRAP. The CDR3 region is CASGSRPTVNSYNEQFF. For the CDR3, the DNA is TGTGCTAGTGGGTCCCGCCCGACAGTAAACTCCTACAATGAGCAGTTCTTC.

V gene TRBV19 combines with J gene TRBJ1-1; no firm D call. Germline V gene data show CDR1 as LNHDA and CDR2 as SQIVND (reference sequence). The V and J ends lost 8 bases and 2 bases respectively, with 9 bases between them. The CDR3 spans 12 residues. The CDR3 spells CASGEGNTEAFF. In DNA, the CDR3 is TGTGCCAGTGGGGAGGGAAACACTGAAGCTTTCTTT.

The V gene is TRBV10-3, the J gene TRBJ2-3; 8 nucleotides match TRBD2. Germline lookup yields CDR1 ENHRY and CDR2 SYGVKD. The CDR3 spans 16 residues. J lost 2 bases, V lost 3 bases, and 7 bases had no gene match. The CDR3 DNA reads TGTGCCATCAGTGATTGGGGTAGCGGGGCCACAGATACGCAGTATTTT. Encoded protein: CAISDWGSGATDTQYF.

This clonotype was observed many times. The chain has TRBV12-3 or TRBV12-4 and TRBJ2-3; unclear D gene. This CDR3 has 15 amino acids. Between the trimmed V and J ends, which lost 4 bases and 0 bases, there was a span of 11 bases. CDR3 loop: CASSSAPPSTDTQYF. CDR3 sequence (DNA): TGTGCCAGCAGTTCCGCCCCCCCTAGCACAGATACGCAGTATTTT.

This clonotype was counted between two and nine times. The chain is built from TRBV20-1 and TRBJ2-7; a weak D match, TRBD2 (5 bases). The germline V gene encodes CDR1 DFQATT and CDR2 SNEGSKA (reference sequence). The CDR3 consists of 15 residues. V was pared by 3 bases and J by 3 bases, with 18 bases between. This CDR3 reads CSASYPGRRSYEQYF. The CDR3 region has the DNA TGCAGTGCTAGTTACCCCGGTCGGAGGAGCTACGAGCAGTACTTC.

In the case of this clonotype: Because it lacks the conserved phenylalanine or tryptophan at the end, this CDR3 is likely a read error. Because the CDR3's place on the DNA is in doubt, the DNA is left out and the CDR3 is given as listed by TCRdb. Here the CDR3 reads CASILGQDEHRGAVV. The V call is TRBV6-1, the J call TRBJ2-2; the table assigns TRBD1, which was not confirmed against the DNA. Germline CDR1 MNHNS, CDR2 SASEGT. Counting both end residues, the CDR3 totals 15 amino acids.

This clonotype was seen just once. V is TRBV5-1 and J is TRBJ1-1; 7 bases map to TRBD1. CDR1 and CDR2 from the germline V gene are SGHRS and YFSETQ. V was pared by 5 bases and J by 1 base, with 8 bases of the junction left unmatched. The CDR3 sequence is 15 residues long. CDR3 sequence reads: CASSLLGTANTEAFF. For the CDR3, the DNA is TGCGCCAGCAGTTTATTGGGGACAGCGAACACTGAAGCTTTCTTT.

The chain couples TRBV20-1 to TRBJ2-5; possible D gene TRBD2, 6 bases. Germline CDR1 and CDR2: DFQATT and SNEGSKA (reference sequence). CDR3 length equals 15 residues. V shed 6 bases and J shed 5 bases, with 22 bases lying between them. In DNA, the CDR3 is TGCAGTGCGCGAGAGCCGGGCTGGGGGGACGAGACCCAGTACTTC. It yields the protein CSAREPGWGDETQYF.

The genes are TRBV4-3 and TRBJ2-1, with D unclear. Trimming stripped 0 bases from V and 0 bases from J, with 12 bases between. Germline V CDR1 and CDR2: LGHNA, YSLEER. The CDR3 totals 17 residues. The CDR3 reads CASSQDSPLSSYNEQFF. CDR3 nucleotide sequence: TGCGCCAGCAGCCAAGATTCACCGCTGAGCTCCTACAATGAGCAGTTCTTC.

Here the CDR3 reads CASSVGHLSYNEQFF. In DNA, the CDR3 is TGTGCCAGCAGCGTGGGCCACCTCTCCTACAATGAGCAGTTCTTC. The genes are TRBV7-4 and TRBJ2-1; the D is unclear. The CDR3 runs to 15 residues. Deletions cut 5 bases from V and 0 bases from J, with 11 bases between. CDR1 SGHVT and CDR2 SQSDAQ come from the germline V gene.

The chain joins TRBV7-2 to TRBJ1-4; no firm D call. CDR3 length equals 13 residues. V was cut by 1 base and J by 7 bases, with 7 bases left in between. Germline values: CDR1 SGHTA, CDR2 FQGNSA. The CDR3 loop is CASSLGAVEKLFF. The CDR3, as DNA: TGTGCCAGCAGCTTAGGAGCGGTTGAAAAACTGTTTTTT.

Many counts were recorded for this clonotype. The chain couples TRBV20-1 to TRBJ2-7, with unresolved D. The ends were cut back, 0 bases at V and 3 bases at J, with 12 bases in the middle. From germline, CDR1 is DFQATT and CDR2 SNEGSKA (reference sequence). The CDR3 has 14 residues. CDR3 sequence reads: CSARDSITDYEQYF. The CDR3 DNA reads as TGCAGTGCTAGAGATTCCATTACCGACTACGAGCAGTACTTC.

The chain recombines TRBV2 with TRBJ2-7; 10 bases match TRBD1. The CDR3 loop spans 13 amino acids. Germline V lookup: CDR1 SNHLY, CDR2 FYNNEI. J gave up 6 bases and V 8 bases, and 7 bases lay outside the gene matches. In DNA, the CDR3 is TGTGCCAGCTCGGGGACAGGGGCCTGCGAGCAGTACTTC. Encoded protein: CASSGTGACEQYF.

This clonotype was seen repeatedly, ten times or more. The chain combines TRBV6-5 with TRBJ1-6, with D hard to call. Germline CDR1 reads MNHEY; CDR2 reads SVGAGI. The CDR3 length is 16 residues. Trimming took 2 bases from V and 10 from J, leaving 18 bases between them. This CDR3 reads CASSYRTKAGWSPLHF. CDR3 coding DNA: TGTGCCAGCAGTTACCGGACGAAGGCCGGTTGGTCACCCCTCCACTTT.

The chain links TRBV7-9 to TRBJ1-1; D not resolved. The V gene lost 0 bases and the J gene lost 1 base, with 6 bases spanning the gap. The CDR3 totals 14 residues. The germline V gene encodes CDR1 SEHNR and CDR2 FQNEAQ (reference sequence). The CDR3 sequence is CASSLAATNTEAFF. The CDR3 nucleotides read TGTGCCAGCAGCTTAGCGGCAACGAACACTGAAGCTTTCTTT. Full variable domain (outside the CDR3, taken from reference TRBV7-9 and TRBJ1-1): DTGVSQNPRHKITKRGQNVTFRCDPISEHNRLYWYRQTLGQGPEFLTYFQNEAQLEKSRLLSDRFSAERPKGSFSTLEIQRTEQGDSAMYLCASSLAATNTEAFFGQGTRLTVV.

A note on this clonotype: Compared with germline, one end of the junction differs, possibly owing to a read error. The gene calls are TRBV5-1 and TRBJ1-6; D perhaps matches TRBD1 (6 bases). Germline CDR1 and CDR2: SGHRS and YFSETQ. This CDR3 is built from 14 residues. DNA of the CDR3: TGCGCCAGCAGCTTGGCCACAGGGAATTCATCCCTCCACTTT. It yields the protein CASSLATGNSSLHF. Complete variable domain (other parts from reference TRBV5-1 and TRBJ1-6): KAGVTQTPRYLIKTRGQQVTLSCSPISGHRSVSWYQQTPGQGLQFLFEYFSETQRNKGNFPGRFSGRQFSNSRSEMNVSTLELGDSALYLCASSLATGNSSLHFGNGTRLTVT.

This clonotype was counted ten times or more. The CDR3 loop is CASSFYRQGTEAFF. The CDR3 region has the DNA TGTGCCAGCAGCTTCTACCGACAGGGTACTGAAGCTTTCTTT. The chain couples TRBV7-9 to TRBJ1-1; the match to TRBD1 covers 7 bases. After removal of 3 bases from V and 5 bases from J, the junction contained 6 bases not matched to a gene. CDR1 and CDR2 from the germline V gene are SEHNR and FQNEAQ (reference sequence). There are 14 residues in the CDR3.

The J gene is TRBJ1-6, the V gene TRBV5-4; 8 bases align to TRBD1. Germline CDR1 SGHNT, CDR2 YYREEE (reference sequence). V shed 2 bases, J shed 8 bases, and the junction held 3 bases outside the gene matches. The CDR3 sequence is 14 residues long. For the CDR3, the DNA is TGTGCCAGCAGCTTTGACAGGGGAGATTCACCCCTCCACTTT. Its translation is CASSFDRGDSPLHF. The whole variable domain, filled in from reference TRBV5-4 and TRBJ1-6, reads ETGVTQSPTHLIKTRGQQVTLRCSSQSGHNTVSWYQQALGQGPQFIFQYYREEENGRGNFPPRFSGLQFPNYSSELNVNALELDDSALYLCASSFDRGDSPLHFGNGTRLTVT.

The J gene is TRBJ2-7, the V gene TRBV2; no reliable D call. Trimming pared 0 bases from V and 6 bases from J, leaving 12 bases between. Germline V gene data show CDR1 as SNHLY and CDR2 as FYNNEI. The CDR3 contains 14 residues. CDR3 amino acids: CASSEARRVAEQYF. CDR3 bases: TGTGCCAGCAGTGAAGCGCGAAGGGTGGCCGAGCAGTACTTC.

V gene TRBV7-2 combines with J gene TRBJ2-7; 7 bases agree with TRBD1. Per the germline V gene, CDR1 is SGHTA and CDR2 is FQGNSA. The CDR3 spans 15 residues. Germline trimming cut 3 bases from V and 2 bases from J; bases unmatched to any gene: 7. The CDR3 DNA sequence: TGTGCCAGCAGCTTCCTGACAGGGACGGCCTACGAGCAGTACTTC. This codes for CASSFLTGTAYEQYF.